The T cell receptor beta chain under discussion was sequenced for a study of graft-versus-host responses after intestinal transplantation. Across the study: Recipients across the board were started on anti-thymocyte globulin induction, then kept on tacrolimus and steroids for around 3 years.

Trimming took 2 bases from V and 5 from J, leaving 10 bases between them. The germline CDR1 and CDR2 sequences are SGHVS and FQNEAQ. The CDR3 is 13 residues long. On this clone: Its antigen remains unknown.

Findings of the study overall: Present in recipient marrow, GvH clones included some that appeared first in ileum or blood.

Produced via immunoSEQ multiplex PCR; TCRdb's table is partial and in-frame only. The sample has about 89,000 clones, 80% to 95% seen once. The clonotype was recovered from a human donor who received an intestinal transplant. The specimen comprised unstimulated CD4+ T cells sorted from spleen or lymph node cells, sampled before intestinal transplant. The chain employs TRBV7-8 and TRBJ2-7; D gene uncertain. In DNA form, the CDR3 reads TGTGCCAGCAGCTTATCCCCAAAAGACGAGCAGTACTTC. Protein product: CASSLSPKDEQYF.